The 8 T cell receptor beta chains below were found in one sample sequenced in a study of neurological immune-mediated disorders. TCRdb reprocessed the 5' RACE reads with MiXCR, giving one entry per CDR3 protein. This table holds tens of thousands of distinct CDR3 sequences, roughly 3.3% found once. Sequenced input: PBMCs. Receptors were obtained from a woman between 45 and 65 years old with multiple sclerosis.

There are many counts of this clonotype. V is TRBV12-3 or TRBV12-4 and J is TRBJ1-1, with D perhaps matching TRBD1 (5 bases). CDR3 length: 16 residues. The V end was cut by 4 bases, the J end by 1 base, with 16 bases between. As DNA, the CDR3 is TGTGCCAGCAGTTACCAGAGGGGTGGTCGGAACACTGAAGCTTTCTTT. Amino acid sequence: CASSYQRGGRNTEAFF.

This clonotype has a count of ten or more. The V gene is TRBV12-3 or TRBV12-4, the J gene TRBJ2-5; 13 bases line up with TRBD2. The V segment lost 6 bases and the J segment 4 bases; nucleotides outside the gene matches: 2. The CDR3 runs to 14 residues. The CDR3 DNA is TGTGCCAGCAGACTAGCGGGGGGGTTAGAGACCCAGTACTTC. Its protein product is CASRLAGGLETQYF.

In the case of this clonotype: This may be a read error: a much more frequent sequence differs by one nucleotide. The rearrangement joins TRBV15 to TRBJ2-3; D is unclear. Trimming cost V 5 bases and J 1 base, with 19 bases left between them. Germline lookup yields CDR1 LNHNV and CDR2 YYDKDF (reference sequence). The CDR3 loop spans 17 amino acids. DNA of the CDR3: TGTGCCACCAGCGCCCGGTCTGGGGTTATGGGCACAGATACGCAGTATTTT. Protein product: CATSARSGVMGTDTQYF.

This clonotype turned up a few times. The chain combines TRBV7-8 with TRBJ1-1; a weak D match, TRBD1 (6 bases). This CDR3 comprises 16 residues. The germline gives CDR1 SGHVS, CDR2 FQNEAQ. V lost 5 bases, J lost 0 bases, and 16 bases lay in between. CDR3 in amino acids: CASSITGSLMNTEAFF. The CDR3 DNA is TGTGCCAGCAGCATCACAGGGAGCTTAATGAACACTGAAGCTTTCTTT.

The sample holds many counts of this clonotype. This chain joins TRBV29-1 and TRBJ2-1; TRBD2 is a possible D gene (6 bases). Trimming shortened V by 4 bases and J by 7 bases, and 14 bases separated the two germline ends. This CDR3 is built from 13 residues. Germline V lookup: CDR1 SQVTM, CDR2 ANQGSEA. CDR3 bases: TGCAGCGTTGGGAGGGGTGAATCGAATGAGCAGTTCTTC. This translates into CSVGRGESNEQFF.

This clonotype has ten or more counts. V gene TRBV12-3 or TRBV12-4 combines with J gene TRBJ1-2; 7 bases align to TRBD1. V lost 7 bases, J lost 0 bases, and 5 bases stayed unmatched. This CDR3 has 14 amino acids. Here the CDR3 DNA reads TGTGCCAGCAATCCGACAGGGACTAACTATGGCTACACCTTC. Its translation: CASNPTGTNYGYTF.

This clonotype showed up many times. The CDR3 DNA is TGTGCCACCTGGACTAGCGGGGGTTGGGAGACCCAGTACTTC. Amino acids: CATWTSGGWETQYF. This rearrangement joins TRBV6-6 to TRBJ2-5, with 13 positions matching TRBD2. Germline V CDR1 and CDR2: MNHNY, SVGAGI (reference sequence). This CDR3 region has 14 residues. V was pared by 10 bases and J by 5 bases, with 7 bases of the junction left unmatched.

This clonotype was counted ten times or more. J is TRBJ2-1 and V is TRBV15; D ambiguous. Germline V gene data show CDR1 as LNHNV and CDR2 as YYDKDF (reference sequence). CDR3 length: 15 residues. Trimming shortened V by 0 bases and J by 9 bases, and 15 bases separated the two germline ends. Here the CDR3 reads CATSRDVTTGSEQFF. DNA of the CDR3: TGTGCCACCAGCAGAGATGTCACTACCGGCAGTGAGCAGTTCTTC.